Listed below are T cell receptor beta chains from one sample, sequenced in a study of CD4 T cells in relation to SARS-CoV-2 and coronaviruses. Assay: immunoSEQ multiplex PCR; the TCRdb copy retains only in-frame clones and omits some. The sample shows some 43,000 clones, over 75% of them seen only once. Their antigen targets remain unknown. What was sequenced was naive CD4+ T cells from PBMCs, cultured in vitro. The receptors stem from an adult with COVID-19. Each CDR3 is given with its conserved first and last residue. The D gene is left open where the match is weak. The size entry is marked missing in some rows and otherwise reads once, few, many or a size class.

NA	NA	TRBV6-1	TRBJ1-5	CASSEGGAGNQPQHF	TGTGCCAGCAGTGAAGGGGGGGCGGGCAATCAGCCCCAGCATTTT
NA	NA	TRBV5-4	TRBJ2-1	CASSHQTRNPRNEQFF	TGTGCCAGCAGCCACCAGACCCGAAACCCACGCAATGAGCAGTTCTTC
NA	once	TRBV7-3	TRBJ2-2	CASSLAGTPNTGELFF	TGTGCCAGCAGCTTGGCCGGGACCCCGAACACCGGGGAGCTGTTTTTT
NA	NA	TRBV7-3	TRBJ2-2	CASSFPPTAVTGELFF	TGTGCCAGCAGCTTCCCCCCGACAGCGGTCACCGGGGAGCTGTTTTTT
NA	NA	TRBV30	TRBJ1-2	CAWSYLLGGDDYGYTF	TGTGCCTGGAGTTACCTTCTGGGGGGCGACGACTATGGCTACACCTTC
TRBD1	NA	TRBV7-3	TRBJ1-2	CASSLEARVGGRAYGYTF	TGTGCCAGCAGCTTAGAGGCTAGAGTAGGGGGCCGGGCCTATGGCTACACCTTC
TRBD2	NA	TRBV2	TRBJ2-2	CASSARLAGDSGNTGELFF	TGTGCCAGCAGTGCGCGACTAGCGGGAGACTCGGGGAACACCGGGGAGCTGTTTTTT
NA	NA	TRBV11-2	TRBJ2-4	CASSLGGLAKNIQYF	TGTGCCAGCAGCTTAGGTGGACTAGCCAAAAACATTCAGTACTTC
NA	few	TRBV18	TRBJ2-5	CASSRINDQAQYF	TGTGCCAGCTCCCGGATTAATGATCAGGCCCAGTACTTC
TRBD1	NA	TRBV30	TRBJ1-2	CAWSQGGGYTF	TGTGCCTGGAGTCAGGGGGGTGGCTACACCTTC
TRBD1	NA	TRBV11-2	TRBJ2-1	CASSFTGGGWLWVYNEQFF	TGTGCCAGCAGCTTTACAGGGGGCGGGTGGCTCTGGGTCTACAATGAGCAGTTCTTC
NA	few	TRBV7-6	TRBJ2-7	CASSLDPDTDYEQYF	TGTGCCAGCAGCCTAGATCCGGACACAGACTACGAGCAGTACTTC
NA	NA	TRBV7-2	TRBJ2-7	CASSQGSGYSSYEQYF	TGTGCCAGCAGCCAGGGCTCCGGCTATAGCTCCTACGAGCAGTACTTC
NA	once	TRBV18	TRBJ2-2	CASSPLRVPGTGELFF	TGTGCCAGCTCACCCCTGAGGGTCCCGGGCACCGGGGAGCTGTTTTTT
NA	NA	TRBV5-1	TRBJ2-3	CASSPPRGQNTDTQYF	TGCGCCAGCAGCCCCCCCCGCGGACAGAACACAGATACGCAGTATTTT
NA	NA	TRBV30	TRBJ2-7	CAWSVSVSYEQYF	TGTGCCTGGAGTGTATCCGTATCGTACGAGCAGTACTTC
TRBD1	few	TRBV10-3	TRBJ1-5	CAISESKGQGFGNQPQHF	TGTGCCATCAGTGAGTCGAAGGGACAGGGGTTCGGCAATCAGCCCCAGCATTTT
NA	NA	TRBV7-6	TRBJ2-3	CASSARDGTQYF	TGTGCCAGCAGCGCCCGGGACGGTACGCAGTATTTT
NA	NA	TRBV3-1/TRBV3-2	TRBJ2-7	CASSHSYEQYF	TGTGCCAGCAGCCACTCCTACGAGCAGTACTTC
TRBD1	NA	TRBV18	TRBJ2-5	CASSSGQGTQETQYF	TGTGCCAGCTCGTCCGGACAGGGGACACAAGAGACCCAGTACTTC
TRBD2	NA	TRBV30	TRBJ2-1	CAWSVFAGAYNEQFF	TGTGCCTGGAGTGTTTTCGCGGGAGCCTACAATGAGCAGTTCTTC
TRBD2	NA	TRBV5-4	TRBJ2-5	CASSLGPAGGETQYF	TGTGCCAGCAGCTTGGGACCAGCGGGAGGAGAGACCCAGTACTTC
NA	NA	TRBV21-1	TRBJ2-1	CASSKAWAGGHNEQFF	TGTGCCAGCAGCAAAGCGTGGGCAGGGGGGCACAATGAGCAGTTCTTC
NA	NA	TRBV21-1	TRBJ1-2	CASSKAGAGGGYTF	TGTGCCAGCAGCAAAGCAGGAGCGGGAGGTGGCTACACCTTC
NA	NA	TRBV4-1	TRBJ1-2	CASSQSRREGYTF	TGCGCCAGCAGCCAATCTCGGAGAGAGGGCTACACCTTC
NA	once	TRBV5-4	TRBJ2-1	CASSAAGFTGIYNEQFF	TGTGCCAGCAGCGCGGCAGGGTTTACGGGTATCTACAATGAGCAGTTCTTC
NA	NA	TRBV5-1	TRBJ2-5	CASSLGRVGIQETQYF	TGCGCCAGCAGCTTGGGCAGGGTCGGAATCCAAGAGACCCAGTACTTC
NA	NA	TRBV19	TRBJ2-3	CASSLRERDTQYF	TGTGCCAGTAGTCTCAGAGAGCGAGACACGCAGTATTTT
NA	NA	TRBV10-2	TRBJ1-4	CASGRRDNEKLFF	TGCGCCAGCGGGAGGAGGGATAATGAAAAACTGTTTTTT
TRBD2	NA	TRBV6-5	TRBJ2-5	CASRLAYSQETQYF	TGTGCCAGCAGACTAGCGTACAGCCAAGAGACCCAGTACTTC
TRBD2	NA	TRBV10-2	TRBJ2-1	CASSENSRTSQFF	TGCGCCAGCAGTGAGAATTCCAGGACTAGCCAGTTCTTC
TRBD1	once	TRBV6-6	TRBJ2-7	CASSYRQGDEQYF	TGTGCCAGCAGTTACAGGCAGGGGGACGAGCAGTACTTC
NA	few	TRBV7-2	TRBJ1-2	CASSTTGTAPGYTF	TGTGCCAGCAGCACAACCGGGACGGCCCCGGGCTACACCTTC
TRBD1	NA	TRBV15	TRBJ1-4	CATSSPGTGNEKLFF	TGTGCCACCAGCAGCCCCGGGACAGGGAATGAAAAACTGTTTTTT